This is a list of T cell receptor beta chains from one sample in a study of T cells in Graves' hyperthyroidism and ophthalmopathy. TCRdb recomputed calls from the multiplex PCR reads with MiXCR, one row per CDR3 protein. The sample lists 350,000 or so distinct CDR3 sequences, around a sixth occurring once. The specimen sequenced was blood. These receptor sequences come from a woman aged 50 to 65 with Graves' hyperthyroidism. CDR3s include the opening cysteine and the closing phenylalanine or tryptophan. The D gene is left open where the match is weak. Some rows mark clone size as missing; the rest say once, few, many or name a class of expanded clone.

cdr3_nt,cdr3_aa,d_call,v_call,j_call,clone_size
TGCGCCAGCAGCCAGAGAGAGGGTGAAAAACTGTTTTTT,CASSQREGEKLFF,.,TRBV4-1,TRBJ1-4,few
TGTGCCAGCAGCAGTGCCGGGGCCGTGCTCGACGAGCAGTACTTC,CASSSAGAVLDEQYF,.,TRBV12-3/TRBV12-4,TRBJ2-7,many
TGTGCCAGCAGCTTAGATAGTTTTGGGGAGCTGTTCTTC,CASSLDSFGELFF,.,TRBV11-2,TRBJ2-1,many
TGTGCCAGCAGATCGACAGAGAACACCGGGGAGCTGTTTTTT,CASRSTENTGELFF,.,TRBV2,TRBJ2-2,many
TGCAGTCCTGAAAGCAGATCCCCAAGCACAGATACGCAGTATTTT,CSPESRSPSTDTQYF,.,TRBV20-1,TRBJ2-3,.
TGTGCCAGCAGCTTAGATCAGGGCAAGAGGAAGTTCTGGTCTAATGAAAAACTGTTTTTT,CASSLDQGKRKFWSNEKLFF,.,TRBV11-3,TRBJ1-4,.
TGCGCCAGCAGCTTGGCCTTTAAAGGGATGACCTACGAGCAGTACTTC,CASSLAFKGMTYEQYF,.,TRBV5-1,TRBJ2-7,many
TGTGCCAGCAGCTTAAGCTATCCGGGACAGCTAAGACATGAAGCTTTCTTT,CASSLSYPGQLRHEAFF,TRBD1,TRBV7-9,TRBJ1-1,many
TGTGCGAGCAGCGTAGGGAGGACTAGCGGGAGTTCCGAGACCCAGTACTTC,CASSVGRTSGSSETQYF,TRBD2,TRBV5-1,TRBJ2-5,.
TGTGCCAGCAGCTTAACAACAGGGGTAGCGGCTAATGAAAAACTGTTTTTT,CASSLTTGVAANEKLFF,TRBD1,TRBV7-6,TRBJ1-4,few
TGTGCCACCAGCCGGAGGACTAGCGGTTACAATGAGCAGTTCTTC,CATSRRTSGYNEQFF,TRBD2,TRBV15,TRBJ2-1,few
TGTGCCAGCTCCGGGACAACTCCTGGGAACACCGGGGAGCTGTTTTTT,CASSGTTPGNTGELFF,.,TRBV18,TRBJ2-2,few
TGTGCCAGCGGGCAAGAGACCCAGTACTTC,CASGQETQYF,.,TRBV6-1,TRBJ2-5,many
TGTGTCGGATCGGCGGGGTCGAACAATGAGCAGTTCTTC,CVGSAGSNNEQFF,.,TRBV18,TRBJ2-1,many
TGTGCCAGTTCCCGGGACTACTCAGACAATGAGCAGTTCTTC,CASSRDYSDNEQFF,TRBD2,TRBV12-3/TRBV12-4,TRBJ2-1,many
TGTGCCAGCAGCTTTGGAGGGCTGAACACCATATATTTT,CASSFGGLNTIYF,.,TRBV7-8,TRBJ1-3,many
TGCGCCAGCAGCGCGGGCTCGAGCGGGGTCACTGAAGCTTTCTTT,CASSAGSSGVTEAFF,.,TRBV5-1,TRBJ1-1,many
TGTGCCAGCACTGGGTCTAGCGTGGAGACCCAGTACTTC,CASTGSSVETQYF,.,TRBV6-5,TRBJ2-5,.
TGTGCCAGCAGCCACCACCGGGACAGGAGAGCTGATAGCAATCAGCCCCAGCATTTT,CASSHHRDRRADSNQPQHF,TRBD1,TRBV3-1,TRBJ1-5,many
TGTGCCTCGACAGGGGGAAACACCGGGGAGCTGTTTTTT,CASTGGNTGELFF,TRBD1,TRBV30,TRBJ2-2,many
TGTGCCAGCAGCTTAGTCCACACTGAAGCTTTCTTT,CASSLVHTEAFF,.,TRBV7-9,TRBJ1-1,many
TGCAGCGTCACTGGGACAGGGCCCACTGAAGCTTTCTTT,CSVTGTGPTEAFF,TRBD1,TRBV29-1,TRBJ1-1,few
TGTGCCAGCAGTAGGACTTTTAGCTCCTACAATGAGCAGTTCTTC,CASSRTFSSYNEQFF,.,TRBV12-3/TRBV12-4,TRBJ2-1,.
TGCAGTGCTAGAGATCAGGCGGGGACAGATACGCAGTATTTT,CSARDQAGTDTQYF,.,TRBV20-1,TRBJ2-3,many
TGTGCCAGCTCACCATGGGAACACGAGCAGTACTTC,CASSPWEHEQYF,.,TRBV18,TRBJ2-7,.
TGTGCCAGCAGTGATCGGAGCAACCGGGGACAGGGTGAAGCTTTCTTT,CASSDRSNRGQGEAFF,TRBD1,TRBV25-1,TRBJ1-1,few
TGTGCCAGCAGACGTTCCGGGATTACCAATCAGCCCCAGCATTTT,CASRRSGITNQPQHF,.,TRBV12-3/TRBV12-4,TRBJ1-5,.
TGTGCTAGCAGCTTAGCGGTAGGGGGACAGACCTCCTACAATGAGCAGTTCTTC,CASSLAVGGQTSYNEQFF,.,TRBV7-7,TRBJ2-1,few
TGTGCCAGCAGCGAACAGGTCTCTGGAAACACCATATATTTT,CASSEQVSGNTIYF,.,TRBV3-1,TRBJ1-3,many
TGTGCCAGCAGCTTCGGACGGTTGAACACTGAAGCTTTCTTT,CASSFGRLNTEAFF,.,TRBV3-1,TRBJ1-1,many
TGTGCCAGCAGCGCCGGGTCGGGTACAGATACGCAGTATTTT,CASSAGSGTDTQYF,.,TRBV6-1,TRBJ2-3,.
TGTGCCAGCAGTTTAGGGGACAGGGACGGCGAGCAGTACTTC,CASSLGDRDGEQYF,TRBD1,TRBV28,TRBJ2-7,many
TGCAGTGCTAGAGAAGCCTATGGCTACACCTTC,CSAREAYGYTF,.,TRBV20-1,TRBJ1-2,.
TGTGCCAGCAGTGAAGGGGGCAGGGCTGCCACTGAAGCTTTCTTT,CASSEGGRAATEAFF,.,TRBV25-1,TRBJ1-1,.
TGTGCCAGCAGCCAGGAAGTAGGAGGCGATGAGCAGTTCTTC,CASSQEVGGDEQFF,.,TRBV5-5,TRBJ2-1,many
TGTGCCAGCAGCTTAGACCTGGGGGACCAGTACTTC,CASSLDLGDQYF,.,TRBV7-2,TRBJ2-5,many
TGTGCCAGCTCCCCCGCAGGGTACACCGGGGAGCTGTTTTTT,CASSPAGYTGELFF,.,TRBV28,TRBJ2-2,many
TGTGCCAGCAGCCGATATGCAAAAAAGGGGTTTCTAGCGGGGTCGTACCAAGAGACCCAGTACTTC,CASSRYAKKGFLAGSYQETQYF,TRBD2,TRBV7-6,TRBJ2-5,.
TGTGCCAGCAGCCCAATGGGACTAGCAGTCGACGAGCAGTACTTC,CASSPMGLAVDEQYF,TRBD2,TRBV6-2/TRBV6-3,TRBJ2-7,few
TGTGCCAGCAGCAGAATCCAGGGCTACGAGCAGTACTTC,CASSRIQGYEQYF,.,TRBV6-1,TRBJ2-7,many